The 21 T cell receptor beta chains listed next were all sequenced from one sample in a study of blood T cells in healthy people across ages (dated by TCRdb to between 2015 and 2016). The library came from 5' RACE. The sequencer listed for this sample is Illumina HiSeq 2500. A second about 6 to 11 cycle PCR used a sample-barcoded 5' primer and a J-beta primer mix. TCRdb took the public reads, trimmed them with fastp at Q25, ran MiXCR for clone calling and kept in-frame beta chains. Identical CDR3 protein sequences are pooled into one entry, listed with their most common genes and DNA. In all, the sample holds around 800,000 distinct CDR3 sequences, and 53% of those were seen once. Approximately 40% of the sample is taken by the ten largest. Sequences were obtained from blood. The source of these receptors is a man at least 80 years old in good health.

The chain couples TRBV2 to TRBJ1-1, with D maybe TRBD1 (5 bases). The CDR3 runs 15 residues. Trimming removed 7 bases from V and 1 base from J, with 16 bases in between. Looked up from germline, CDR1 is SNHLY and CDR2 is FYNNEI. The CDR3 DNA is TGTGCCAGCACCCCGGGGGGATGGGCGAACACTGAAGCTTTCTTT. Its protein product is CASTPGGWANTEAFF.

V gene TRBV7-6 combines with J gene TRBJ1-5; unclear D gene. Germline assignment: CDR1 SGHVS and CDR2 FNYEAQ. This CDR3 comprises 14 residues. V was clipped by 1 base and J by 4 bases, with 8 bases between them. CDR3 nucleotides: TGTGCCAGCAGCTTAGGACCAGAAAATCAGCCCCAGCATTTT. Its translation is CASSLGPENQPQHF.

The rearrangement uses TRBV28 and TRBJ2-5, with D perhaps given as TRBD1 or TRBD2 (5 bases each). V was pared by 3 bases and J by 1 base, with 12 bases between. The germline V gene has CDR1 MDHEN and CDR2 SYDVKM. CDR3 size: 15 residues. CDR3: CASSLPGRLQETQYF. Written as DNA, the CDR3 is TGTGCCAGCAGTTTGCCGGGACGTCTCCAAGAGACCCAGTACTTC. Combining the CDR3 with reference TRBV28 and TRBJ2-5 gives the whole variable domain DVKVTQSSRYLVKRTGEKVFLECVQDMDHENMFWYRQDPGLGLRLIYFSYDVKMKEKGDIPEGYSVSREKKERFSLILESASTNQTSMYLCASSLPGRLQETQYFGPGTRLLVL.

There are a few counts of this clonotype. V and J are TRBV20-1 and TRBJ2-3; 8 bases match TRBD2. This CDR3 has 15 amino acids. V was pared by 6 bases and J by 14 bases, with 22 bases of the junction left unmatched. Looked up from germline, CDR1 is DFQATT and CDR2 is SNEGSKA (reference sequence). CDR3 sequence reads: CSAEPSAGDARYAYF. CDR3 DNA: TGCAGTGCCGAACCTTCAGCGGGAGATGCCAGATACGCGTATTTT.

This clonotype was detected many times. CDR3 region: CASSELGMTEYSPLHF. DNA of the CDR3: TGTGCCAGCAGTGAATTGGGCATGACAGAGTATTCACCCCTCCACTTT. This chain links TRBV2 with TRBJ1-6; a possible D gene is TRBD1 (5 bases). The CDR3 is 16 residues long. CDR1 is SNHLY, CDR2 FYNNEI, per germline. The V end lost 2 bases, the J end lost 8 bases, and 16 bases lay between the germline ends.

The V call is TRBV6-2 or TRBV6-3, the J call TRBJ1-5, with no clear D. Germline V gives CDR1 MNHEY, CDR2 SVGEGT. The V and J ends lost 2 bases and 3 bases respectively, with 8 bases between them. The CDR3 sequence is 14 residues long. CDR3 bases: TGTGCCAGCAGTTACGTGGGAATCAATCAGCCCCAGCATTTT. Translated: CASSYVGINQPQHF.

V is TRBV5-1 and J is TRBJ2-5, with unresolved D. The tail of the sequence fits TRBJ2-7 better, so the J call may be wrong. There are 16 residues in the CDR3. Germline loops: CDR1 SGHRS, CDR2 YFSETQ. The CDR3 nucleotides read TGCGCCAGCAGCTACGAAACTACCGGGCCGTGGGACGAGCAGTACTTC. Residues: CASSYETTGPWDEQYF.

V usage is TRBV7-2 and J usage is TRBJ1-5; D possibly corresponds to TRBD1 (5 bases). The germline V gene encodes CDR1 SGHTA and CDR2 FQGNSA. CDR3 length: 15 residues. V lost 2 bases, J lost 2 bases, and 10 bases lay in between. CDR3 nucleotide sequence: TGTGCCAGCAGCTTAAGGCAGGGTGGCAATCAGCCCCAGCATTTT. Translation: CASSLRQGGNQPQHF.

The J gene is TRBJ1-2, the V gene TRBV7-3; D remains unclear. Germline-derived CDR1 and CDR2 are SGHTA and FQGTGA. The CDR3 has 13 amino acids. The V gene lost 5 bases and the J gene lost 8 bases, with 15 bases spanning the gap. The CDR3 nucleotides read TGTGCCAGCAGCCCAGGCCGGACCCGGGGCTACACCTTC. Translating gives CASSPGRTRGYTF.

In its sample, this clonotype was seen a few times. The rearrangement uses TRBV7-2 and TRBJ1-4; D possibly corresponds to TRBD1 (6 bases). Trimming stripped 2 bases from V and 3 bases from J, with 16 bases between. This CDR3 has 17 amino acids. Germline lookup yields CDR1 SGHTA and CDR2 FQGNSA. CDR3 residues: CASSLWVGTNPNEKLFF. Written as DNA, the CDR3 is TGTGCCAGCAGCTTATGGGTGGGGACAAATCCTAATGAAAAACTGTTTTTT.

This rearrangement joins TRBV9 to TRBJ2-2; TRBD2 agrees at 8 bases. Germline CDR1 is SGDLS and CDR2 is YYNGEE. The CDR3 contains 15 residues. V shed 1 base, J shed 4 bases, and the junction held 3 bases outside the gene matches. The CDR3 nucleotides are TGTGCCAGCAGCGTAAGGACTAGCAGCACCGGGGAGCTGTTTTTT. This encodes CASSVRTSSTGELFF.

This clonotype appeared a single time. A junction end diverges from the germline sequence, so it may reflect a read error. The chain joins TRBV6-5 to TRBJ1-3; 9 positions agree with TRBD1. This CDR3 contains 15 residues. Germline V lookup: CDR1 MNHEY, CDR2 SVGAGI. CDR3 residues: CASSYQGQGGSTIYF. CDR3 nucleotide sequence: TGTGCCAGCAGTTACCAGGGACAGGGTGGAAGCACCATATATTTT.

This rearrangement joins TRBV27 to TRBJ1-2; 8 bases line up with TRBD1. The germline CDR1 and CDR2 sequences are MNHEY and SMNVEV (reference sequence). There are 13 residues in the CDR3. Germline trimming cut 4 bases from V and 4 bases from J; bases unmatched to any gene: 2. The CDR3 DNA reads TGTGCCAGCAGTTACGGACAGGGCTATGGCTACACCTTC. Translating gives CASSYGQGYGYTF.

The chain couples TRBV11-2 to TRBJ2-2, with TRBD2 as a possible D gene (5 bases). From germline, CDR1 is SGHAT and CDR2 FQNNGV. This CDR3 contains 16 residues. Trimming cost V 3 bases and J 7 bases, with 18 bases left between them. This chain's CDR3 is CASSLAVARGHGELFF. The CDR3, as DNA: TGTGCCAGCAGCTTGGCGGTAGCGCGAGGTCACGGGGAGCTGTTTTTT. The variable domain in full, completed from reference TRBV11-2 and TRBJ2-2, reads EAGVAQSPRYKIIEKRQSVAFWCNPISGHATLYWYQQILGQGPKLLIQFQNNGVVDDSQLPKDRFSAERLKGVDSTLKIQPAKLEDSAVYLCASSLAVARGHGELFFGEGSRLTVL.

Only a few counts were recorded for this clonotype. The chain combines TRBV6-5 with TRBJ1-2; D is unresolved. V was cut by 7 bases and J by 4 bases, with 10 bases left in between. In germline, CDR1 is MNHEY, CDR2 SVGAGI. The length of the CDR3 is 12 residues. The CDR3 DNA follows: TGTGCCAGCAAGGGAACCTTCTATGGCTACACCTTC. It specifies CASKGTFYGYTF.

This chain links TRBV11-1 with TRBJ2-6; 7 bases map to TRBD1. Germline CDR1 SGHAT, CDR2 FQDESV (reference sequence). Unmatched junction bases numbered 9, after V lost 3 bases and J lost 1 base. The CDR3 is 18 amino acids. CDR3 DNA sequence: TGTGCCAGCAGCTTTAGGGGGCTAATACAATCTGGGGCCAACGTCCTGACTTTC. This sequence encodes CASSFRGLIQSGANVLTF.

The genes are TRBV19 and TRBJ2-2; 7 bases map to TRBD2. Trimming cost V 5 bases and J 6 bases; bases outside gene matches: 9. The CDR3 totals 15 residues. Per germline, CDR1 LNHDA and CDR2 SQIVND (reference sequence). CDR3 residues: CASSSSGTYPGELFF. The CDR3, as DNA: TGTGCCAGTAGTTCTAGCGGAACTTACCCCGGGGAGCTGTTTTTT. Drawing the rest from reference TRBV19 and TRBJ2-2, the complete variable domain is DGGITQSPKYLFRKEGQNVTLSCEQNLNHDAMYWYRQDPGQGLRLIYYSQIVNDFQKGDIAEGYSVSREKKESFPLTVTSAQKNPTAFYLCASSSSGTYPGELFFGEGSRLTVL.

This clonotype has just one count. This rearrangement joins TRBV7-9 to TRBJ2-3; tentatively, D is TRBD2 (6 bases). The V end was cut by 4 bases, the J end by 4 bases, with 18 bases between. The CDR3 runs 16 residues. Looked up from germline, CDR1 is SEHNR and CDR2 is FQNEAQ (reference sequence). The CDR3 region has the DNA TGTGCCAGCAGCTATCTCGGGCTAGCGAGAGCAGATACGCAGTATTTT. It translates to CASSYLGLARADTQYF.

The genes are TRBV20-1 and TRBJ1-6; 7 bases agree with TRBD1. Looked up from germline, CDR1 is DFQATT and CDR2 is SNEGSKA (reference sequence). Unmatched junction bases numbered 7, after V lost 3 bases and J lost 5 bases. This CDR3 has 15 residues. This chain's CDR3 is CSARGRGRNNSPLHF. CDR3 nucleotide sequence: TGCAGTGCTAGGGGGAGGGGGCGGAATAATTCACCCCTCCACTTT.

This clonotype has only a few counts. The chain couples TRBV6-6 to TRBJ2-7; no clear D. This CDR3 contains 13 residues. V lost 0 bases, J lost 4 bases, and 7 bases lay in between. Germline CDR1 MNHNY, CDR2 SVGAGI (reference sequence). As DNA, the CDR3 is TGTGCCAGCAGTTACTCGATAGATTACGAGCAGTACTTC. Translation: CASSYSIDYEQYF.

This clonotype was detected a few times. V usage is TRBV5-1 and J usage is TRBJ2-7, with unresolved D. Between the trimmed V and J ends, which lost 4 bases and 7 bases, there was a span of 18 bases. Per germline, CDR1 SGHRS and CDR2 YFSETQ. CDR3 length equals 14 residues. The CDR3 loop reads CASSVETLYNEQYF. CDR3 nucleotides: TGCGCCAGCAGCGTGGAGACACTCTACAATGAGCAGTACTTC.